This T cell receptor beta chain originates from a study of OX40 agonist ivuxolimab in advanced cancers. Whole-study context: From roughly 20 to 79 years was the age range, with a mean of around 60 years, and over 70% were male. Roughly two fifths of patients had received prior checkpoint inhibitor therapy.

This CDR3 is 15 amino acids long. Losses at the gene ends were 2 bases for V and 5 bases for J; bases not matched to a gene: 6. Germline CDR1 and CDR2: SGHRS and YFSETQ. The method was immunoSEQ multiplex PCR; TCRdb's version includes in-frame clones alone and lacks a portion of them. The sample lists under 80,000 clones; around nine tenths were seen once. Study-wide results and limits: Mean expanded clone counts were higher in CD8+ than CD4+ T cells. Circulating CD4+ and CD8+ T cells showed clonal expansion by week 6 at 0.1 to 3.0 mg/kg.

In regard to this clone: Its matching antigen is unknown.

V and J are TRBV5-1 and TRBJ2-3; 9 bases map to TRBD2. The sequenced sample was CD4+ or CD8+ T cells sorted from blood, obtained in a trial of the OX40 agonist ivuxolimab. The TCR was taken from an adult with an advanced solid tumor such as melanoma, head and neck, liver or kidney cancer. The CDR3 protein is CASSLGGREVDTQYF. The CDR3 coding sequence is TGCGCCAGCAGCTTAGGCGGGAGGGAAGTAGATACGCAGTATTTT.